A single T cell receptor beta chain is shown here with its context. The data stem from a study of tumor-infiltrating lymphocytes in oesophageal squamous cell carcinoma. TCRdb re-called the PCR reads with MiXCR, one entry per CDR3 protein. The sample has 13,000 or so distinct CDR3 sequences; 51% are singletons. This CDR3 is built from 18 residues. Per the germline V gene, CDR1 is LGHDT and CDR2 is YNNKEL (reference sequence). This clonotype was sampled from a female donor with esophageal squamous cell carcinoma. The V and J genes are TRBV3-1 and TRBJ2-7; TRBD2 matches at 10 bases. The J call may be incorrect, as the DNA end agrees better with TRBJ2-1. Sample: blood. CDR3 protein: CASSQGKREGPRYNEQFF. The CDR3 DNA sequence: TGTGCCAGCAGCCAAGGAAAGCGGGAGGGCCCTCGGTACAATGAGCAGTTCTTC.